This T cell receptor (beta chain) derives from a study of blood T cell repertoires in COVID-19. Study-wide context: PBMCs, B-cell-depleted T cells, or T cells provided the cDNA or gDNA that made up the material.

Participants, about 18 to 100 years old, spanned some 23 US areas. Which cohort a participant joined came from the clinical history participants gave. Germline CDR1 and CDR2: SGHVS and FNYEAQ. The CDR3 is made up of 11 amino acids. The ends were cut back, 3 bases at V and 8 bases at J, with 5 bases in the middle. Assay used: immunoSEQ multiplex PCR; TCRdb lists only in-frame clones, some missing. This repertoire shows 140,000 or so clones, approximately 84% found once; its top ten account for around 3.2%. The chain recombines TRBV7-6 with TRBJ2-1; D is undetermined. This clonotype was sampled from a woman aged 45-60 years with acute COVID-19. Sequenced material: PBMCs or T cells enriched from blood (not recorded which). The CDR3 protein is CASSFLDEQFF. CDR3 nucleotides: TGTGCCAGCAGCTTTTTAGATGAGCAGTTCTTC.